The 21 T cell receptor beta chains listed next were all sequenced from one sample in a study of blood T cell repertoires in COVID-19. Measured with immunoSEQ multiplex PCR; TCRdb has only the in-frame clones, and not every one. The table has some 320,000 clones, more than 75% seen once. What was sequenced was peripheral blood. These receptors originate from a woman between 45 and 65 years old who had recovered from COVID-19.

The chain has TRBV6-1 and TRBJ2-1; D remains ambiguous. V was cut by 2 bases and J by 9 bases, with 11 bases left in between. This CDR3 has 13 residues. The germline V gene has CDR1 MNHNS and CDR2 SASEGT. The CDR3 sequence: CASSEQVLSEQFF. DNA of the CDR3: TGTGCCAGCAGTGAACAGGTTCTGTCTGAGCAGTTCTTC.

This chain links TRBV5-1 with TRBJ2-7; TRBD2 aligns across 8 bases. Germline lookup yields CDR1 SGHRS and CDR2 YFSETQ. V shed 5 bases and J 0 bases; nucleotides not matched to a gene: 7. The CDR3 runs to 15 residues. CDR3 sequence reads: CASRIERGNSYEQYF. The CDR3 DNA is TGCGCCAGCAGGATTGAGCGGGGGAACTCCTACGAGCAGTACTTC.

Notes on this clone: One end of the junction does not line up with germline, which may come from a read error. The chain couples TRBV7-7 to TRBJ2-2; 7 bases are shared with TRBD2. There are 19 residues in the CDR3. Germline lookup yields CDR1 SSHAT and CDR2 FNYEAQ (reference sequence). The DNA of the CDR3 is TGTGCTAGCAGCCCCACCCGGGCCATTTCTGTCGCGGGGGCCGGGGAGCTGTTTTTT. Translating it yields CASSPTRAISVAGAGELFF.

The J gene is TRBJ1-1, the V gene TRBV9; 8 bases agree with TRBD1. From germline, CDR1 is SGDLS and CDR2 YYNGEE. The V segment lost 3 bases and the J segment 3 bases; nucleotides outside the gene matches: 4. The CDR3 spans 14 residues. The CDR3 region is CASSGQGPYTEAFF. CDR3 bases: TGTGCCAGCAGCGGACAGGGGCCGTACACTGAAGCTTTCTTT.

The chain recombines TRBV4-3 with TRBJ2-3; maybe TRBD2 (5 bases). V was trimmed by 0 bases and J by 4 bases, leaving 11 bases between them. Germline V gene sequence: CDR1 LGHNA, CDR2 YSLEER. The CDR3 runs 15 residues. CDR3 amino acids: CASSQEGGLPDTQYF. Written as DNA, the CDR3 is TGCGCCAGCAGCCAAGAAGGCGGGCTCCCAGATACGCAGTATTTT.

The V and J genes are TRBV6-5 and TRBJ2-5; possible D gene TRBD1, 5 bases. This CDR3 contains 13 residues. CDR1 and CDR2 from the germline V gene are MNHEY and SVGAGI. Trimming shortened V by 0 bases and J by 5 bases, and 7 bases separated the two germline ends. DNA of the CDR3: TGTGCCAGCAGTTACTCGAAGGGGGAGACCCAGTACTTC. Its translation: CASSYSKGETQYF.

The rearrangement uses TRBV10-3 and TRBJ2-3; no clear D. CDR1 ENHRY and CDR2 SYGVKD come from the germline V gene. The V and J ends lost 10 bases and 0 bases respectively, with 5 bases between them. The CDR3 sequence is 11 residues long. DNA for the CDR3: TGTGCCACCCTTAGCACAGATACGCAGTATTTT. Protein: CATLSTDTQYF.

The chain is built from TRBV6-2 or TRBV6-3 and TRBJ2-3; the D gene is possibly TRBD1 (5 bases). The CDR3 length is 14 residues. Germline loops: CDR1 MNHEY, CDR2 SVGEGT. V gave up 4 bases and J gave up 0 bases, with 8 bases separating them. The DNA for the CDR3 is TGTGCCAGCAGTTTTGACAGTAGCACAGATACGCAGTATTTT. It yields the protein CASSFDSSTDTQYF.

This clone occurred a few times. The chain is built from TRBV29-1 and TRBJ1-1; D uncertain. The CDR3 sequence is 12 residues long. V was shortened by 3 bases and J by 6 bases, with 11 bases between the two germline ends. The germline V gene encodes CDR1 SQVTM and CDR2 ANQGSEA. This CDR3 reads CSVDPGSAEAFF. CDR3 DNA: TGCAGCGTTGACCCGGGGTCGGCTGAAGCTTTCTTT.

This chain joins TRBV30 and TRBJ1-2; D gene unclear. Germline V gene data show CDR1 as GTSNPN and CDR2 as SVGIG (reference sequence). V lost 2 bases and J lost 8, with 12 bases in between. This CDR3 is 12 amino acids long. DNA for the CDR3: TGTGCCTGGAGTCCGAGGGCCGCGGGCTACACCTTC. Its protein is CAWSPRAAGYTF.

This clone has just a few counts. The gene calls are TRBV5-1 and TRBJ1-5, with TRBD1 matching over 9 bases. The CDR3 loop spans 15 amino acids. V was pared by 0 bases and J by 10 bases, with 8 bases of the junction left unmatched. Germline values: CDR1 SGHRS, CDR2 YFSETQ. The CDR3 here is CASSLAGDRGEPQHF. In DNA, the CDR3 is TGCGCCAGCAGCTTGGCCGGTGACAGGGGGGAACCCCAGCATTTT.

Comment on this clone: Other DNA sequences in the same sample also yield this CDR3. J is TRBJ2-5 and V is TRBV11-2; D is possibly TRBD2 (5 bases). CDR3 length equals 11 residues. Germline assignment: CDR1 SGHAT and CDR2 FQNNGV. Trimming took off 4 bases at V and 5 bases at J, with 5 bases between the two ends. The CDR3, as DNA: TGTGCCAGCAGCTCGGGGGAGACCCAGTACTTC. It yields the protein CASSSGETQYF.

In nucleotides, the CDR3 is TGTGCCATCAGTGACGTGGGAGCCAATCAGCCCCAGCATTTT. Translating gives CAISDVGANQPQHF. The chain uses TRBV10-3 and TRBJ1-5; D gene unclear. The CDR3 has 14 amino acids. V dropped 3 bases and J dropped 3 bases, with 9 bases sitting between them. The germline V gene encodes CDR1 ENHRY and CDR2 SYGVKD.

The chain employs TRBV18 and TRBJ2-3, with unresolved D. This CDR3 contains 13 residues. V was shortened by 5 bases and J by 0 bases, with 6 bases between the two germline ends. CDR1 and CDR2 from the germline V gene are KGHSH and LQKENI. Written as DNA, the CDR3 is TGTGCCAGCTCAAGCTCTAGCACAGATACGCAGTATTTT. The encoded protein is CASSSSSTDTQYF.

This chain joins TRBV7-3 and TRBJ2-1; tentative D call: TRBD2 (6 bases). Germline CDR1 reads SGHTA; CDR2 reads FQGTGA. V lost 1 base and J lost 7, with 14 bases in between. CDR3 length: 15 residues. The CDR3 loop is CASSLSGGAMNEQFF. For the CDR3, the DNA is TGTGCCAGCAGCTTAAGTGGCGGGGCCATGAATGAGCAGTTCTTC. Variable domain in full (rest from reference TRBV7-3 and TRBJ2-1): GAGVSQTPSNKVTEKGKYVELRCDPISGHTALYWYRQSLGQGPEFLIYFQGTGAADDSGLPNDRFFAVRPEGSVSTLKIQRTERGDSAVYLCASSLSGGAMNEQFFGPGTRLTVL.

The chain combines TRBV5-1 with TRBJ1-6, with 8 bases matching TRBD1. Germline V CDR1 and CDR2: SGHRS, YFSETQ. The V and J ends lost 2 bases and 3 bases, in that order; junction bases with no gene match: 1. There are 15 residues in the CDR3. The CDR3: CASSLGQGYNSPLHF. DNA for the CDR3: TGCGCCAGCAGCTTAGGACAGGGCTATAATTCACCCCTCCACTTT.

The V and J genes are TRBV11-2 and TRBJ1-1; the D gene is possibly TRBD1 (5 bases). This CDR3 contains 16 residues. Looked up from germline, CDR1 is SGHAT and CDR2 is FQNNGV. The germline V and J ends were trimmed by 6 bases and 4 bases, with 21 bases remaining between them. The CDR3 sequence: CASSSRGGPEGTEAFF. The CDR3, as DNA: TGTGCCAGCAGTAGTAGGGGAGGCCCTGAGGGCACTGAAGCTTTCTTT. The full variable domain, rest sourced from reference TRBV11-2 and TRBJ1-1, is EAGVAQSPRYKIIEKRQSVAFWCNPISGHATLYWYQQILGQGPKLLIQFQNNGVVDDSQLPKDRFSAERLKGVDSTLKIQPAKLEDSAVYLCASSSRGGPEGTEAFFGQGTRLTVV.

The gene calls are TRBV6-1 and TRBJ2-5, with D possibly matching TRBD1 (5 bases). Germline loops: CDR1 MNHNS, CDR2 SASEGT. The V gene lost 2 bases and the J gene lost 5 bases, with 9 bases spanning the gap. The CDR3 is 13 amino acids. For the CDR3, the DNA is TGTGCCAGCAGTGAACCAGGGCAGGAGACCCAGTACTTC. Translated, it gives CASSEPGQETQYF.

The chain combines TRBV5-6 with TRBJ2-6; D is ambiguous. The V and J ends lost 5 bases and 0 bases respectively, with 15 bases between them. This CDR3 is built from 17 residues. The germline gives CDR1 SGHDT, CDR2 YYEEEE. The CDR3 reads CASSHTTASSGANVLTF. CDR3 coding DNA: TGTGCCAGCAGTCATACGACTGCGAGCTCTGGGGCCAACGTCCTGACTTTC.

The chain carries TRBV19 and TRBJ1-2; maybe TRBD1 (5 bases). Germline CDR1 LNHDA, CDR2 SQIVND (reference sequence). The CDR3 loop spans 14 amino acids. The V end was cut by 3 bases, the J end by 2 bases, with 10 bases between. DNA for the CDR3: TGTGCCAGTAGTATCATGCCAGGGAACTATGGCTACACCTTC. This codes for CASSIMPGNYGYTF.

V usage is TRBV19 and J usage is TRBJ2-3; possibly TRBD1 for D (6 bases). This CDR3 contains 17 residues. Trimming took 3 bases from V and 3 from J, leaving 19 bases between them. CDR1 is LNHDA, CDR2 SQIVND, per germline (reference sequence). CDR3 loop: CASSIDRSIEVTDTQYF. DNA of the CDR3: TGTGCCAGTAGTATCGACAGGTCCATAGAGGTTACAGATACGCAGTATTTT.